This T cell receptor beta chain is drawn from a study of CXCR3-negative and CXCR3-positive naive CD8 T cells. Points from the study as a whole: For naive cells, CXCR3-negative and CXCR3-positive subsets had similar TRBV-TRBJ usage; for memory cells, usage differed. Similarly elevated diversity marked both naive subsets, with memory CD8+ cells showing far lower diversity. TRB CDR3s of CXCR3-positive naive cells were more hydrophobic than those of CXCR3-negative naive cells. Surface CD5 looked about the same in the naive subsets, so the authors worked out TCR strength from TRB CDR3 properties.

The authors prepared UMI-labeled TRB cDNA libraries by 5' RACE. TCRdb reanalyzed the 5' RACE reads, giving one entry per CDR3 protein sequence and no DNA. The sample table includes roughly 50,000 distinct CDR3 sequences. As for this clonotype: Its antigen is undetermined.

CDR3 length equals 14 residues. Germline values: CDR1 SQVTM, CDR2 ANQGSEA. The chain has TRBV29-1 and TRBJ1-6. The specimen was naive CXCR3+ CD8+ T cells from blood. The subset was: CD45RO-CCR7+CD27+CD95- naive CD8+ T cells expressing CXCR3 (TNR3+). This sequence originates from a human donor in good health. Some clones in this sample may be carry-over from other donors' samples. This CDR3 reads CGSQTGGENSPLHF.